The present T cell receptor beta chain was sequenced within a study of chemoradiotherapy in HPV16-positive cancers. Germline CDR1 and CDR2: SGDLS and YYNGEE. Trimming took off 1 base at V and 1 base at J, with 11 bases between the two ends. The CDR3 extends over 16 amino acids. This clone was picked up one time. Some clones are missing from TCRdb's copy, which holds only in-frame ones; the method was immunoSEQ multiplex PCR. The data contain some 5,500 clones, about 78% of them singletons. This sample was gathered from a patient who underwent chemoradiotherapy. This receptor was identified in a human donor with HPV-associated anogenital cancer. V gene TRBV9 combines with J gene TRBJ2-2; a possible D gene is TRBD1 (6 bases). The CDR3 reads CASSVTQGKNTGELFF. In DNA form, the CDR3 reads TGTGCCAGCAGCGTAACCCAGGGGAAGAACACCGGGGAGCTGTTTTTT.